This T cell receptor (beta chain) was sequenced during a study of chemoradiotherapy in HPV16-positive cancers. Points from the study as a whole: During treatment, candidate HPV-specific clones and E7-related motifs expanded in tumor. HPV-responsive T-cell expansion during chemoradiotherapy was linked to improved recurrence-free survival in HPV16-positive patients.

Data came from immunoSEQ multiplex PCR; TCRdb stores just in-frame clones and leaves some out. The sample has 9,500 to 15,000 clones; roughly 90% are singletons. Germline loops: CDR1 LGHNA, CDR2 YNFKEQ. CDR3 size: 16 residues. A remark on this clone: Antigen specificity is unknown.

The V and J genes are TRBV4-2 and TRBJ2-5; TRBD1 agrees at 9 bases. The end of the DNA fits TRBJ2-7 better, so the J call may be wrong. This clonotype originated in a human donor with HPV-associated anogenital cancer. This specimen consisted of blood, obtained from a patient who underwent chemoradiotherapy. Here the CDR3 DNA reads TGTGCCAGCAGCCAGCAAACGGGACAGGGAACCTACGAGCAGTACTTC. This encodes CASSQQTGQGTYEQYF.